A single T cell receptor (beta chain) is shown here with its context. What it binds is unknown. The data derive from a study of beta chain features in type 1 diabetes. Study-wide points: Insertions at VDJ junctions were less frequent in type 1 diabetes patients. These patients also deleted more nucleotides at the same junctions. The study notes PCR might favor shorter templates equally in patients and controls.

The germline CDR1 and CDR2 sequences are SGHVS and FQNEAQ. The CDR3 contains 17 residues. V was trimmed by 5 bases and J by 0 bases, leaving 17 bases between them. Expressed TCRB transcripts got sequenced, as all isolated RNA was reverse transcribed. Using immunoSEQ multiplex PCR, the repertoire was profiled, and TCRdb retains in-frame clones only, with some absent. The table lists about 470,000 clones, over 25% of them singletons. What was sequenced was naive CD4+ T cells from blood. The genes are TRBV7-8 and TRBJ2-4; tentatively, D is TRBD2 (7 bases). The receptor was derived from a man younger than 30 in good health. The CDR3 DNA sequence: TGTGCCAGCAGCCACCGGGGGGCCAGCCTAGCCAAAAACATTCAGTACTTC. Translation: CASSHRGASLAKNIQYF.